This entry is about one T cell receptor (beta chain). The data were obtained in a study of blood T cell repertoires in COVID-19. About the study: PBMCs, B-cell-depleted T cells, or T cells provided the cDNA or gDNA that made up the material.

Method: immunoSEQ multiplex PCR; TCRdb's copy keeps in-frame clones and lacks some. The profile shows some 180,000 clones, 75% to 90% of them singletons. The germline CDR1 and CDR2 sequences are LNHDA and SQIVND (reference sequence). V lost 6 bases, J lost 5 bases, and 5 bases stayed unmatched. CDR3 length equals 14 residues. Material: peripheral blood. This chain links TRBV19 with TRBJ1-4, with 8 bases identical to TRBD1. The sequence came from a woman aged 60 to 75 with acute or convalescent COVID-19. CDR3 protein: CASSDRGINEKLFF. Here the CDR3 DNA reads TGTGCCAGTAGCGACAGGGGCATAAATGAAAAACTGTTTTTT.